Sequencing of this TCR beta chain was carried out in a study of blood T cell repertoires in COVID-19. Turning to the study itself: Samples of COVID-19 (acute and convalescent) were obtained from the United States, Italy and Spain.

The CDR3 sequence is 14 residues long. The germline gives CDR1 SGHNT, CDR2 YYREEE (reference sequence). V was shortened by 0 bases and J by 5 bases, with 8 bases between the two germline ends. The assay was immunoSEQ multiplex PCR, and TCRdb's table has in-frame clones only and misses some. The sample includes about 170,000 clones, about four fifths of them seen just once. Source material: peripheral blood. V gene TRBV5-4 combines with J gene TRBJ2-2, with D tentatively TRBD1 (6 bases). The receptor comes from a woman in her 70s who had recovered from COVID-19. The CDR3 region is CASSLAQGTGELFF. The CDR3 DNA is TGTGCCAGCAGCTTGGCGCAGGGGACCGGGGAGCTGTTTTTT.